The clone carrying this T cell receptor (beta chain) was observed a handful of times. Its antigen is not known. The sample originates from a study of T-cell memory formation after mild COVID-19. Study-level results: Researchers report contracting CD4+ clones mostly in CM and EM, with CD8+ clones in EMRA.

The CDR3 consists of 13 residues. V lost 2 bases and J 6 bases, leaving 10 bases between the germline ends. Germline assignment: CDR1 SGHDN and CDR2 FVKESK. In TCRdb, the 5' RACE reads were re-called with MiXCR into one record per CDR3 protein. The sample shows 550,000 to 650,000 distinct CDR3 sequences, roughly a sixth of them seen only once. The source material was PBMCs or a T cell subset sorted from them (not recorded which). This receptor was taken from an adult woman who had mild COVID-19 (a few samples of this study predate the infection). Cell type and time point are not known. The J gene is TRBJ1-2, the V gene TRBV14; D perhaps matches TRBD1 (5 bases). The CDR3 coding sequence is TGTGCCAGCAGCCAATCCAGGGCTAATGGCTACACCTTC. Translation: CASSQSRANGYTF.